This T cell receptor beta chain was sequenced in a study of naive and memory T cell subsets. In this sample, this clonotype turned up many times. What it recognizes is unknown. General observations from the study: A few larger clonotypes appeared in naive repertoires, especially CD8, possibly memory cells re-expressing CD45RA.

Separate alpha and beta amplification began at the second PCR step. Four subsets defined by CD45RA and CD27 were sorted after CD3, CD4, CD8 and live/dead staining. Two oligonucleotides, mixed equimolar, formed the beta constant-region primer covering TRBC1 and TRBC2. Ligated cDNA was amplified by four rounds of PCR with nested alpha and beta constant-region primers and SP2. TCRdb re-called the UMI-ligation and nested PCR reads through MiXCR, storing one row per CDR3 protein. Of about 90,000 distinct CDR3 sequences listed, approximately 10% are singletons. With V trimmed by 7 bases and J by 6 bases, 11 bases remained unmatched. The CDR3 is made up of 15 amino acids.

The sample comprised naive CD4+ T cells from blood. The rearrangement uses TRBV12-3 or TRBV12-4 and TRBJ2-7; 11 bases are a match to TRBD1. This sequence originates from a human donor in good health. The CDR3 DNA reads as TGTGCCAGCACCGTATCCGGGACAGGGGGTTTCGAGCAGTACTTC. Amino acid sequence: CASTVSGTGGFEQYF.